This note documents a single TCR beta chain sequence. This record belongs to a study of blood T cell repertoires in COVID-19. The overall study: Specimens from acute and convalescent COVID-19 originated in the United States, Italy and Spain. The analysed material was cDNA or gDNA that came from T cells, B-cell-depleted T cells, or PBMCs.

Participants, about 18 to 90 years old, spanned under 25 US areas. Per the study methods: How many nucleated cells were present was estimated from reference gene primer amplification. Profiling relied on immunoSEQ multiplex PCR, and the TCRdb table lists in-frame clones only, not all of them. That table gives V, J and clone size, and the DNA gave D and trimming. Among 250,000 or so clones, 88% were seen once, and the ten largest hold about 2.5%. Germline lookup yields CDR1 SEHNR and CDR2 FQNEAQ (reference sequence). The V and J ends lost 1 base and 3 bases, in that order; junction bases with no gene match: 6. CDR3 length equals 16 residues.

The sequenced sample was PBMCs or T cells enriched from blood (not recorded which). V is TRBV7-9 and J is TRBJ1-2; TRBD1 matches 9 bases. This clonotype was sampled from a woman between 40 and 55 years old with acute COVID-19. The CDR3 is CASSLEGQGIYYGYTF. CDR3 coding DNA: TGTGCCAGCAGCTTAGAAGGACAGGGGATTTACTATGGCTACACCTTC.